This T cell receptor (beta chain) was sequenced during a study of shared clonotypes between healthy human individuals (dated by TCRdb to 2020 to 2021). In the study overall: The cohort comprised two women and three men aged 18 to 49 years. For each donor, CD4 naive and CD4 memory were each given three plates, CD8 naive was given two plates, and CD8 memory was given one plate. Blood TCR repertoires of several healthy adults were deeply sequenced to estimate repertoire size and the extent of clonotype sharing between individuals. To increase sequencing depth and limit assay-specific biases, different laboratories used diverse techniques to prepare libraries and sequence TCR repertoires. Each donor's leukapheresis produced roughly between roughly 0.85 and 10 billion PBMCs.

As encoded in the germline V gene, CDR1 is SGHTA while CDR2 is FQGNSA. V gives up 5 bases and J gives up 7 bases, and the segment between their germline ends measures 12 bases. The CDR3 spans 12 residues, from the cysteine through the phenylalanine. Only CDR3 DNA is held: 36 bases, read in frame from base 1. The full study reports these points: Rarefaction of sorted-subset datasets indicated incomplete sequencing despite the large sequencing depth. Naive subsets generally had larger estimated clonotype richness than memory subsets. Pairwise subsampling led to the expectation that sequencing depth would affect the degree of clonotype sharing among donors. The small number of donors limited the genetic and exposure-history diversity represented. When a few donors were compared, the shared fraction of clonotypes was around 4.6% for naive CD4, more than 3% for naive CD8, 2% to 2.5% for memory CD4, and 0.4% for memory CD8. Compared with non-shared clonotypes, clonotypes shared by all four sorted-subset donors had higher generation probabilities. Sampling was limited to blood, and TCR repertoires in tissue likely differ from TCR repertoires in blood.

Healthy HIV-negative adults with no recently reported acute infections or vaccinations were included as donors. All donors were Caucasian adults living in Nashville, Tennessee, USA. CD4+ T cells were enriched by magnetic negative selection; naive cells were then positively selected on CD45RA, and the negative fraction formed the memory subset. Blood was obtained by leukapheresis, after which PBMCs were separated by Ficoll-Histopaque density gradient centrifugation and cryopreserved in liquid nitrogen vapor phase. Purity and quantity of every magnetically sorted T cell population were checked by analytical flow cytometry. From each sorted fraction, genomic DNA was isolated and quantified by UV absorbance on a Nanodrop 2000c. Turning to this clone: The specificity of this receptor is unknown. No much larger clone is present one base from it, and per-base qualities are unavailable.

TCR CDR3 regions were amplified from genomic DNA by multiplex PCR using the deep immunoSEQ assay. Extracted genomic DNA from each cell subset was distributed evenly across all wells of several immunoSEQ 96-well plates, and each plate was treated as a replicate. Each replicate PCR for sorted subsets received about 200 ng genomic DNA, equal to tens of thousands of T cell genomes. The purified libraries were quantified using a Qubit 3.0 fluorometer, sized with a Bioanalyzer 2100, and then quantified again using the KAPA Library Quantification kit. Each immunoSEQ 96-well plate was sequenced on its own single-read 150-cycle Illumina NextSeq 550 flow cell. For the original study's pipeline: The immunoSEQ output contained only junctional sequences without quality scores, so filtering could not match that applied to full-length reads. To assign V/J genes and CDR3, sequences were annotated against IMGT germline references using PyIR, a Python wrapper for IgBLAST v1.9. Any read was removed if the V/J assignment was weak (E-value above 1e-6), the CDR3 was missing, or the read contained stop codons, out-of-frame junctions, or ambiguous translated residues. V3J clonotypes were defined by identical inferred V gene, J gene, and CDR3 amino acid sequence. To compute the percentage overlap between repertoires, the number of shared unique clonotypes was divided by the size of the smaller repertoire. RTK rarefaction, the Chao1 estimator, and Recon v2.1 estimates of unobserved clonotypes were used to assess repertoire richness. For all TCRbeta clonotypes obtained by the gDNA method from a few donors, generation probabilities were computed with OLGA. TCRdb holds this immuneACCESS table with in-frame rearrangements only. Some clones are missing; in checked studies, unresolved V genes explain under half, and the rest has no known cause. The V and J calls and clone size were taken over from that table, and D and trimming were inferred from the DNA. The sample records about 1 million clones, about three quarters of which are singletons. The ten largest clonotypes hold about 1.4% of the sample.

The sequence was collected from a man between 18 and 29 years old in good health. The specimen sequenced was memory CD4+ T cells sorted from blood. What this sample's cell subset or site label stands for: CD45RA-negative fraction. This receptor chain uses TRBV7-2 and TRBJ2-7, with TRBD2 tentatively as D gene (6 bases match). CDR3 loop: CASSRDSGEQYF. The DNA sequence is given as TGTGCCAGCAGCCGGGACTCTGGGGAGCAGTACTTC.